The 20 T cell receptor beta chains below were found in one sample sequenced in a study of neurological immune-mediated disorders. TCRdb reprocessed the 5' RACE reads via MiXCR and lists one record per CDR3 protein. The sample carries 59,000 or so distinct CDR3 sequences, 10% to 15% recorded once. What was sequenced was PBMCs. The receptors originated from a woman aged 60-75 years with HTLV-1-associated myelopathy (HAM/TSP).

This clonotype has at least ten counts. The chain links TRBV5-1 to TRBJ2-1; D gene unclear. Per germline, CDR1 SGHRS and CDR2 YFSETQ. Trimming shortened V by 4 bases and J by 6 bases, and 11 bases separated the two germline ends. The CDR3 runs 13 residues. The CDR3 region is CASSPMRINEQFF. CDR3 DNA sequence: TGCGCCAGCAGCCCCATGAGGATCAATGAGCAGTTCTTC.

This clonotype was found many times. J is TRBJ1-1 and V is TRBV4-1; D unclear. V was pared by 3 bases and J by 0 bases, with 8 bases between. The V gene's germline CDR1 is MGHRA and CDR2 YSYEKL. CDR3 length: 14 residues. This CDR3 is CASSHQDMNTEAFF. The CDR3 coding sequence is TGCGCCAGCAGCCATCAAGACATGAACACTGAAGCTTTCTTT.

Concerning this clonotype itself: Just one base apart from a much larger clone, this may be a read error. The chain employs TRBV5-4 and TRBJ2-2; D is uncertain. Germline-derived CDR1 and CDR2 are SGHNT and YYREEE (reference sequence). The CDR3 covers 12 residues. The CDR3 sequence is CTSSLFAGELFF. The CDR3 DNA follows: TGTACCAGCAGCTTGTTTGCCGGGGAGCTGTTTTTT.

The sample holds many counts of this clonotype. V usage is TRBV29-1 and J usage is TRBJ2-1, with 8 bases fitting TRBD2. Trimming at V came to 6 bases and at J to 4 bases, leaving 14 bases not matched to a gene. The CDR3 sequence is 16 residues long. The germline CDR1 and CDR2 sequences are SQVTM and ANQGSEA. This CDR3 reads CSVVPGIAGRYNEQFF. Written as DNA, the CDR3 is TGCAGCGTCGTACCCGGAATAGCGGGAAGGTACAATGAGCAGTTCTTC.

This clonotype has ten or more counts. The chain is built from TRBV6-2 or TRBV6-3 and TRBJ2-7; 10 positions match TRBD1. This CDR3 region has 14 residues. Trimming at V came to 6 bases and at J to 4 bases, leaving 6 bases not matched to a gene. Germline CDR1 and CDR2: MNHEY and SVGEGT. CDR3 bases: TGTGCCAGCAGCCGACAGGGGGCTGGATACGAGCAGTACTTC. This codes for CASSRQGAGYEQYF.

This clonotype is deemed medium-sized. One junction end does not reproduce the germline sequence, and a read error may be involved. This chain connects TRBV4-1 to TRBJ1-5, with D possibly matching TRBD1 (6 bases). Germline values: CDR1 MGHRA, CDR2 YSYEKL. The CDR3 sequence is 14 residues long. The CDR3 DNA sequence: TGCGCCACCAGCCAAGGCCAGGGGAATCAGCCCCAGCATTTT. Its protein is CATSQGQGNQPQHF.

This clonotype was seen ten or more times. The chain is built from TRBV6-6 and TRBJ2-7; 8 nucleotides agree with TRBD1. Trimming removed 5 bases from V and 5 bases from J; junction bases left unmatched: 14. The germline gives CDR1 MNHNY, CDR2 SVGAGI (reference sequence). The CDR3 loop spans 16 amino acids. CDR3 amino acids: CASSTITHDRGHEQYF. CDR3 nucleotide sequence: TGTGCCAGCAGTACCATAACCCACGACAGGGGCCACGAGCAGTACTTC.

This clonotype was recorded many times. The rearrangement joins TRBV27 to TRBJ2-1, with D perhaps TRBD2 (5 bases). Trimming took off 7 bases at V and 4 bases at J, with 14 bases between the two ends. There are 14 residues in the CDR3. Germline assignment: CDR1 MNHEY and CDR2 SMNVEV (reference sequence). The DNA for the CDR3 is TGTGCCAGCAAAAGGAGCGGCGGTTACAATGAGCAGTTCTTC. It is translated as CASKRSGGYNEQFF.

The chain joins TRBV3-1 to TRBJ2-6, with 10 positions matching TRBD2. V lost 2 bases to trimming and J lost 0 bases; unmatched junction nucleotides: 16. This CDR3 spans 22 amino acids. Per germline, CDR1 LGHDT and CDR2 YNNKEL (reference sequence). In nucleotides, the CDR3 is TGTGCCAGCAGCCAATATATCCCTATTACTAGCGGGACCTTCTCTGGGGCCAACGTCCTGACTTTC. It yields the protein CASSQYIPITSGTFSGANVLTF.

This clonotype was seen many times. The rearrangement joins TRBV28 to TRBJ2-7; D possibly matches TRBD1 or TRBD2 (6 bases each). The V end lost 6 bases, the J end lost 5 bases, and 11 bases lay between the germline ends. The CDR3 totals 12 residues. The germline gives CDR1 MDHEN, CDR2 SYDVKM. In nucleotides, the CDR3 is TGTGCCAGCAGCCCAAGGGGGGACGAGCAGTACTTC. Encoded protein: CASSPRGDEQYF.

This clonotype was observed at least ten times. The chain has TRBV3-1 and TRBJ2-4; tentative D call: TRBD2 (6 bases). Trimming pared 5 bases from V and 0 bases from J, leaving 17 bases between. The CDR3 contains 17 residues. Germline CDR1 is LGHDT and CDR2 is YNNKEL (reference sequence). The CDR3 spells CASSGEPAGIAKNIQYF. The DNA for the CDR3 is TGTGCCAGCAGCGGAGAGCCGGCGGGGATAGCCAAAAACATTCAGTACTTC.

Many counts were recorded for this clonotype. The chain employs TRBV12-3 or TRBV12-4 and TRBJ1-4; 7 bases line up with TRBD1. After removal of 6 bases from V and 4 bases from J, the junction contained 11 bases not matched to a gene. The CDR3 is made up of 16 amino acids. The CDR3 DNA follows: TGTGCCAGCAGCTCCAAACAGGGGAGCCTTAATGAAAAACTGTTTTTT. Translation gives CASSSKQGSLNEKLFF.

This clonotype has at least ten counts. The V gene is TRBV10-3, the J gene TRBJ2-1; 9 nucleotides match TRBD1. The CDR3 has 14 residues. V trimming: 9 bases; J trimming: 7 bases; junction bases outside the gene matches: 10. From germline, CDR1 is ENHRY and CDR2 SYGVKD. The CDR3 spells CAIGMGQGVNEQFF. The CDR3, as DNA: TGTGCCATTGGCATGGGACAGGGTGTAAATGAGCAGTTCTTC.

This clonotype was counted ten times or more. The rearrangement joins TRBV5-1 to TRBJ1-2; D unclear. Trimming removed 3 bases from V and 6 bases from J, with 15 bases in between. The CDR3 loop spans 14 amino acids. Germline V gene data show CDR1 as SGHRS and CDR2 as YFSETQ. The CDR3 DNA reads as TGCGCCAGCAGCTGGGCCGGGGAGTACGATGGCTACACCTTC. Translating it yields CASSWAGEYDGYTF.

As concerns this clonotype: Given a much more abundant clone one base away, this may be a read error. The final CDR3 position lacks the conserved phenylalanine or tryptophan, pointing to a likely read error. The V call is TRBV18, the J call TRBJ2-7, with D uncertain. CDR3 size: 16 residues. Trimming stripped 3 bases from V and 0 bases from J, with 15 bases between. Looked up from germline, CDR1 is KGHSH and CDR2 is LQKENI. The CDR3 sequence: CASSPFFGSFSYEQYL. The CDR3, as DNA: TGTGCCAGCTCACCTTTCTTTGGCAGTTTCTCCTACGAGCAGTACCTC.

This clonotype showed up many times. The chain carries TRBV6-5 and TRBJ1-6, with 11 bases fitting TRBD1. CDR3 length: 16 residues. Germline values: CDR1 MNHEY, CDR2 SVGAGI. Trimming removed 5 bases from V and 7 bases from J; junction bases left unmatched: 7. CDR3 nucleotide sequence: TGTGCCAGCAGTACTCCGGACAGGGGGCAAAATTCACCCCTCCACTTT. Translated, it gives CASSTPDRGQNSPLHF.

This clonotype appeared many times. The genes are TRBV27 and TRBJ2-5; a weak D match, TRBD1 (7 bases). Germline V lookup: CDR1 MNHEY, CDR2 SMNVEV (reference sequence). CDR3 length equals 14 residues. V was trimmed by 3 bases and J by 3 bases, leaving 11 bases between them. This chain's CDR3 is CASSFGRGEETQYF. DNA for the CDR3: TGTGCCAGCAGTTTCGGCAGGGGGGAAGAGACCCAGTACTTC.

This clonotype came up many times. The V gene is TRBV3-1, the J gene TRBJ2-5; no reliable D call. This CDR3 spans 14 amino acids. The V gene lost 0 bases and the J gene lost 1 base, with 6 bases spanning the gap. Germline V gives CDR1 LGHDT, CDR2 YNNKEL (reference sequence). CDR3 nucleotides: TGTGCCAGCAGCCAAGATAGAGCCCAAGAGACCCAGTACTTC. Protein sequence: CASSQDRAQETQYF.

There are many counts of this clonotype. V is TRBV4-1 and J is TRBJ2-1, with 8 bases aligning to TRBD2. Germline trimming cut 4 bases from V and 4 bases from J; bases unmatched to any gene: 15. The CDR3 is 18 amino acids. Germline CDR1 is MGHRA and CDR2 is YSYEKL. CDR3 DNA: TGCGCCAGCAGCCCAAGCGGGAGCCGGCGACTCATATACAATGAGCAGTTCTTC. Translating gives CASSPSGSRRLIYNEQFF.

This clonotype has ten or more counts. In DNA, the CDR3 is TGCAGTGCCCCACACAACACTGAAGCTTTCTTT. Amino acid sequence: CSAPHNTEAFF. The chain couples TRBV20-1 to TRBJ1-1; D remains ambiguous. With 6 bases removed from V and 2 bases from J, the gap between germline ends came to 7 bases. The CDR3 runs 11 residues. In germline, CDR1 is DFQATT, CDR2 SNEGSKA (reference sequence).